The following is a T cell receptor beta chain sequence with its context. Its specific antigen is unknown. No much larger clone is present one base from it, and per-base qualities are unavailable. This sample is part of a study of PD-1 blockade in classical Hodgkin lymphoma (dated by TCRdb to 2020 to 2021). Looking at the study overall: Nivolumab dosing was 3 mg/kg intravenously every 2 weeks, continuing until either disease progression or unacceptable toxicity. To define a peripheral blood immune signature of response to PD-1 blockade in classical Hodgkin lymphoma, the study combined TCR beta sequencing with CyTOF. Overall study outcomes, separate from this receptor: Patients starting nivolumab less than 1 year after ASCT had lower diversity and were excluded from later analyses to avoid confounding by immune reconstitution. Trial patients with a complete response had baseline diversity similar to that of newly diagnosed patients, while partial responders and progressors had significantly lower diversity. A significant rise by C4D1 was seen in CD4+ but not CD8+ TCR diversity (p=0.0027 vs p=0.16), with the rise being most apparent in complete responders (p=0.02). The study covered only a single clinical trial cohort, and the causes of the repertoire differences, possibly disease activity or prior therapy, were still not defined. Baseline TCR diversity was reported as lower in newly diagnosed patients than in healthy donors, and lower still in relapsed/refractory patients.

The germline ends are 16 bases apart after V is trimmed by 2 bases and J by 6 bases. Reading the germline V gene gives CDR1 MNHNS and CDR2 SASEGT. The CDR3, from cysteine to phenylalanine, totals 15 residues. Only the CDR3 DNA stays, 45 bases, in frame from base 1. The meaning of the sample's time point label: cycle 2 day 1 (C2D1) of nivolumab. Every trial patient had relapsed following autologous stem cell transplantation, and prior brentuximab vedotin exposure was what differed among cohorts A, B and C. A total of 56 patients with relapsed/refractory classical Hodgkin lymphoma made up the trial cohort, and each patient's best overall response was complete response, partial response or progressive disease. Single-agent nivolumab was administered to trial patients in the multi-cohort phase II CheckMate 205 trial. An independent review committee assessed best overall response by applying the 2007 International Working Group response criteria. Trial PBMCs were collected just before the start of nivolumab (C1D1) and during therapy at cycle 2 day 1 and cycle 4 day 1. After peripheral blood was drawn into 8 mL Vacutainer Cell Preparation Tubes, PBMCs were isolated by centrifugation and then cryopreserved.

Genomic DNA was extracted with the Qiagen DNeasy kit from unsorted PBMCs and from negatively selected CD4+ and CD8+ fractions. TCR beta CDR3 regions were amplified by immunoSEQ multiplex PCR using primers annealing to V and J segments. Amplification bias was minimized using a synthetic immune receptor repertoire, and residual bias was removed computationally after sequencing. Regarding the original processing steps: Custom Python scripts were used to quantify repertoire diversity as the Shannon entropy index. Unsorted, CD4+ and CD8+ repertoires were examined separately, except in combined analyses, for which CD4+ and CD8+ sequences were merged in silico. A clone counted as expanded when the clone's frequency after treatment rose at least 2-fold relative to C1D1, and clones undetected at baseline were given a pseudocount of 0.5. Clones with 0 or 1 copy at C1D1 were defined as singleton clones, while clones with 2 or more copies were defined as non-singleton clones. Clones expanded in unsorted samples were assigned a CD4+, CD8+ or unknown annotation through matching of protein sequences in sorted samples from the same patient. Wilcoxon tests on paired samples were used to test diversity changes from C1D1 to C4D1. Imported from immuneACCESS, the table was reduced by TCRdb to in-frame sequences with V and J called. These copies leave out some clones; in studies compared against another copy, an unresolved V gene accounts for under half, and the cause of the remainder is not known. V, J and clone size were drawn from that table, and D and trimming were deduced from the DNA. The sample table contains around 150,000 clones; only one count was recorded for nearly 80% of them. The ten largest make up 9.2% of the sample.

This receptor was taken from a human donor with classical Hodgkin lymphoma. The material was peripheral blood mononuclear cells (PBMCs), obtained before the second cycle of nivolumab. The rearranged segments are TRBV6-1 and TRBJ1-1; perhaps TRBD1 is the D gene, with 6 bases matching. At the DNA level, the sequence is TGTGCCAGCAGTGAAACCCACAGGGTTGATCCTGAAGCTTTCTTT. Translated, this is CASSETHRVDPEAFF.